These 2 T cell receptor beta chains share one sample of origin, sequenced in a study of regulatory dendritic cells for organ transplantation. Method: immunoSEQ multiplex PCR; TCRdb's copy keeps in-frame clones and lacks some. The sample contains about 11,000 clones, roughly 70% of which appear only once. Sorted subsets were CFSE-labeled and cultured four to six days with allogeneic dendritic cells. Their recognized antigens are unknown. The sample comprised memory CD4+ T cells from blood cultured with regulatory dendritic cells. Subset defined: CD45RO+ memory T cells. The receptors derive from a human donor in good health.

The chain joins TRBV5-4 to TRBJ1-3; unclear D gene. Trimming shortened V by 4 bases and J by 1 base, and 12 bases separated the two germline ends. This CDR3 is 15 amino acids long. CDR1 SGHNT and CDR2 YYREEE come from the germline V gene (reference sequence). CDR3: CASSPEIRSGNTIYF. In DNA form, the CDR3 reads TGTGCCAGCAGCCCCGAAATCAGATCTGGAAACACCATATATTTT.

The rearrangement uses TRBV4-1 and TRBJ1-4; TRBD1 is a possible D gene (5 bases). There are 17 residues in the CDR3. The germline gives CDR1 MGHRA, CDR2 YSYEKL. Trimming cost V 4 bases and J 0 bases, with 15 bases left between them. The CDR3 region is CASSRGGIVTTNEKLFF. The CDR3 bases are TGCGCCAGCAGCCGCGGGGGAATCGTTACAACTAATGAAAAACTGTTTTTT.